The 6 T cell receptor beta chains listed next were all sequenced from one sample in a study of blood T cell repertoires in COVID-19. TCRdb's table, derived via immunoSEQ multiplex PCR, lists solely in-frame clones and lacks some. Of tens of thousands of clones in the sample, about 80% were seen once. Sequenced sample: peripheral blood. These receptors were taken from a woman in her sixties with acute or convalescent COVID-19.

The rearrangement joins TRBV12-3 or TRBV12-4 to TRBJ2-7; no clear D gene. With 2 bases removed from V and 0 bases from J, the gap between germline ends came to 5 bases. This CDR3 contains 13 residues. Here the CDR3 DNA reads TGTGCCAGCAGTTTAACCAGCTCCTACGAGCAGTACTTC. Its translation is CASSLTSSYEQYF.

The genes are TRBV19 and TRBJ1-2; 7 positions agree with TRBD1. The CDR3 loop spans 13 amino acids. V was clipped by 5 bases and J by 4 bases; unmatched bases: 4. Germline CDR1 is LNHDA and CDR2 is SQIVND (reference sequence). The CDR3 DNA reads as TGTGCCAGTAGTGTAGGGGGCCTCTATGGCTACACCTTC. It codes for CASSVGGLYGYTF.

The chain joins TRBV9 to TRBJ1-1, with D maybe TRBD1 (6 bases). V lost 4 bases, J lost 1 base, and 14 bases lay in between. This CDR3 spans 15 amino acids. Germline V lookup: CDR1 SGDLS, CDR2 YYNGEE. CDR3 DNA: TGTGCCAGCAGCTTCCGGACAGAGGGGAACACTGAAGCTTTCTTT. Amino acid sequence: CASSFRTEGNTEAFF.

The V and J genes are TRBV30 and TRBJ1-2; no clear D. The CDR3 spans 15 residues. Germline V gives CDR1 GTSNPN, CDR2 SVGIG (reference sequence). Deletions cut 2 bases from V and 6 bases from J, with 19 bases between. CDR3 in amino acids: CAWSPLRRWVDGYTF. The CDR3 DNA is TGTGCCTGGAGTCCTCTCAGGAGGTGGGTTGATGGCTACACCTTC. The variable domain in full, completed from reference TRBV30 and TRBJ1-2, reads SQTIHQWPATLVQPVGSPLSLECTVEGTSNPNLYWYRQAAGRGLQLLFYSVGIGQISSEVPQNLSASRPQDRQFILSSKKLLLSDSGFYLCAWSPLRRWVDGYTFGSGTRLTVV.

This chain links TRBV3-1 (or the pseudogene TRBV3-2) with TRBJ1-1; D might be TRBD1 (5 bases). The length of the CDR3 is 14 residues. The V end lost 6 bases, the J end lost 0 bases, and 11 bases lay between the germline ends. Germline CDR1 and CDR2: LGHDT and YNNKEL (reference sequence). CDR3 protein: CASRDTTLNTEAFF. DNA of the CDR3: TGTGCCAGCAGGGACACTACCCTGAACACTGAAGCTTTCTTT.

The J gene is TRBJ2-5, the V gene TRBV5-4; a possible D gene is TRBD2 (5 bases). The CDR3 sequence is 14 residues long. The germline V gene encodes CDR1 SGHNT and CDR2 YYREEE (reference sequence). V dropped 4 bases and J dropped 2 bases, with 12 bases sitting between them. Here the CDR3 DNA reads TGTGCCAGCAGCGCCGGGGAGAGGCAAGAGACCCAGTACTTC. Its translation is CASSAGERQETQYF.